A single sample gave rise to the 32 T cell receptor beta chains below, sequenced in a study of metastatic and nonmetastatic thyroid tumors (dated by TCRdb to the early 2020s). The library was made by PCR. Sequencer: Illumina HiSeq 4000. Using fastp trimming at Q25 and MiXCR clonotype assembly, TCRdb reanalyzed the public sequencing data and kept in-frame beta chains. Recorded for this sample are tens of thousands of clones; around 20% of them occurred a single time. The ten largest clones add up to about 4.6% of the sample. No treatment had been received by any patient before thyroid surgery. Sequencing was done on a sample of blood. These receptors were taken from a male donor with papillary thyroid cancer or a benign thyroid nodule (not recorded which). Some clones in this sample may be carry-over from other donors' samples.

The V and J genes are TRBV5-8 and TRBJ1-6, with 7 bases aligning to TRBD1. Germline V gives CDR1 SGHTS, CDR2 YDEGEE. The CDR3 runs to 15 residues. J gave up 7 bases and V 0 bases, and 4 bases lay outside the gene matches. CDR3 region: CASSLVRGRNSPLHF. The CDR3 nucleotides read TGTGCCAGCAGCTTGGTTAGGGGGCGCAATTCACCCCTCCACTTT.

This clone qualifies as medium-sized. The J gene is TRBJ2-1, the V gene TRBV6-5; D is ambiguous. The germline CDR1 and CDR2 sequences are MNHEY and SVGAGI. Trimming left V 2 bases short and J 1 base short, with 9 bases between. The CDR3 loop spans 15 amino acids. The CDR3 sequence is CASSYDGRSYNEQFF. The CDR3 DNA sequence: TGTGCCAGCAGTTACGATGGTCGATCCTACAATGAGCAGTTCTTC.

This clone has a count of ten or more. J is TRBJ2-2 and V is TRBV5-6; 11 nucleotides match TRBD2. After removal of 0 bases from V and 7 bases from J, the junction contained 5 bases not matched to a gene. This CDR3 is 16 amino acids long. CDR1 is SGHDT, CDR2 YYEEEE, per germline. The CDR3 bases are TGTGCCAGCAGCTTGGAACTAGCGGGAGCTGGCGGGGAGCTGTTTTTT. It encodes CASSLELAGAGGELFF.

The chain links TRBV4-2 to TRBJ2-3; TRBD2 matches 7 bases. Germline V lookup: CDR1 LGHNA, CDR2 YNFKEQ. This CDR3 region has 17 residues. Trimming cost V 1 base and J 8 bases; bases outside gene matches: 15. The CDR3 loop is CASSQGRGGREEGTQYF. Written as DNA, the CDR3 is TGTGCCAGCAGCCAAGGGCGTGGCGGGAGAGAGGAGGGTACGCAGTATTTT.

This clone came up many times. This chain joins TRBV5-1 and TRBJ2-5, with 8 bases matching TRBD2. The CDR3 is made up of 16 amino acids. The germline gives CDR1 SGHRS, CDR2 YFSETQ. The ends lost 1 base at V and 4 bases at J; junction bases unmatched: 9. CDR3 residues: CASSLNRAGAGETQYF. For the CDR3, the DNA is TGCGCCAGCAGCTTGAACCGAGCGGGAGCAGGAGAGACCCAGTACTTC.

This clone is labeled as medium-sized. The chain is built from TRBV15 and TRBJ2-7; no clear D gene. CDR3 length: 14 amino acids. Trimming removed 3 bases from V and 4 bases from J, with 13 bases in between. Germline lookup yields CDR1 LNHNV and CDR2 YYDKDF (reference sequence). CDR3 residues: CATSRPDRGYEQYF. The CDR3 nucleotides read TGTGCCACCAGCAGGCCGGACCGAGGATACGAGCAGTACTTC. Filled out from reference TRBV15 and TRBJ2-7, the complete variable domain reads DAMVIQNPRYQVTQFGKPVTLSCSQTLNHNVMYWYQQKSSQAPKLLFHYYDKDFNNEADTPDNFQSRRPNTSFCFLDIRSPGLGDTAMYLCATSRPDRGYEQYFGPGTRLTVT.

The sample holds many counts of this clone. The chain combines TRBV4-1 with TRBJ2-1; D not certain. Trimming took off 4 bases at V and 9 bases at J, with 10 bases between the two ends. The CDR3 has 12 residues. Germline V gene lookup returns CDR1 MGHRA and CDR2 YSYEKL. The CDR3 nucleotides are TGCGCCAGCAGCCTCCTCCTGGGTGAGCAGTTCTTC. It is translated as CASSLLLGEQFF.

The table lists this clone with a count of one. The V call is TRBV12-3 or TRBV12-4, the J call TRBJ1-3, with a tentative D call TRBD1 (5 bases). There are 17 residues in the CDR3. The V and J ends lost 5 bases and 3 bases respectively, with 20 bases between them. As DNA, the CDR3 is TGTGCCAGCAGTGCGAGATACGCCAGGGATTTTGGAAACACCATATATTTT. It encodes CASSARYARDFGNTIYF.

The table lists this clone with many counts. V gene TRBV19 combines with J gene TRBJ2-4; the match to TRBD2 covers 13 bases. Trimming took 7 bases from V and 5 from J; bases not matched to a gene: 8. Per the germline V gene, CDR1 is LNHDA and CDR2 is SQIVND (reference sequence). The CDR3 totals 16 residues. The CDR3 DNA sequence: TGTGCCAGTACCGATGGACTAGCGGGAGTTCAAAACATTCAGTACTTC. Translating gives CASTDGLAGVQNIQYF.

Of note for this clone: The CDR3 does not close with the conserved phenylalanine or tryptophan, likely indicating a read error. The chain joins TRBV7-8 to TRBJ2-2; D not resolved. From germline, CDR1 is SGHVS and CDR2 FQNEAQ. The CDR3 extends over 12 amino acids. Trimming pared 11 bases from V and 3 bases from J, leaving 10 bases between. CDR3 DNA sequence: TGTGCCTCCCAGGCATACACCGGGGAGCTGTTTGTT. Protein: CASQAYTGELFV.

Within the sample, this clone is medium-sized. The rearrangement joins TRBV2 to TRBJ2-1, with 8 positions matching TRBD2. The CDR3 has 14 amino acids. V lost 6 bases and J lost 7; bases outside the gene matches: 8. Germline loops: CDR1 SNHLY, CDR2 FYNNEI. The CDR3 coding sequence is TGTGCCAGCAGGGAATCGGGAGGGTGGAATGAGCAGTTCTTC. As protein: CASRESGGWNEQFF.

At least ten counts were recorded for this clone. The chain couples TRBV4-1 to TRBJ2-3, with 9 nucleotides matching TRBD2. The germline V gene has CDR1 MGHRA and CDR2 YSYEKL. With V trimmed by 4 bases and J by 2 bases, 7 bases remained unmatched. The CDR3 extends over 16 amino acids. The chain's CDR3 is CASSRLGGRATDTQYF. The CDR3 DNA reads TGCGCCAGCAGCCGACTGGGCGGGAGGGCCACAGATACGCAGTATTTT.

This clone is labeled medium-sized. Different DNA sequences within this sample yield the same CDR3. The chain links TRBV12-5 to TRBJ2-7; 7 bases fit TRBD1. J lost 2 bases, V lost 6 bases, and 4 bases had no gene match. The CDR3 spans 13 residues. Germline-derived CDR1 and CDR2 are LGHNT and FRNRAP. The CDR3 sequence: CASGRTGAYEQYF. CDR3 nucleotides: TGTGCTAGTGGAAGGACAGGAGCCTACGAGCAGTACTTC.

The rearrangement uses TRBV4-3 and TRBJ2-1; 11 bases line up with TRBD2. This CDR3 has 19 amino acids. V dropped 0 bases and J dropped 7; count of bases not matched to a gene: 14. Looked up from germline, CDR1 is LGHNA and CDR2 is YSLEER. Written as DNA, the CDR3 is TGCGCCAGCAGCCAAGAGGGAACTAGCGGGAGTAGTATAGGGAATGAGCAGTTCTTC. Protein: CASSQEGTSGSSIGNEQFF.

This clone is labeled medium-sized. V gene TRBV6-5 combines with J gene TRBJ2-7; D is unresolved. V was pared by 0 bases and J by 6 bases, with 12 bases between. CDR3 size: 14 residues. In germline, CDR1 is MNHEY, CDR2 SVGAGI. The CDR3 sequence: CASSYSAGSGEQYF. The CDR3 DNA reads TGTGCCAGCAGTTACTCGGCCGGTTCCGGCGAGCAGTACTTC.

The chain couples TRBV5-6 to TRBJ1-2; D may be TRBD1 (5 bases). Germline CDR1 and CDR2: SGHDT and YYEEEE. The V end was cut by 1 base, the J end by 9 bases, with 10 bases between. This CDR3 is 12 amino acids long. The CDR3 spells CASSLRGLSYTF. In DNA, the CDR3 is TGTGCCAGCAGCTTGCGGGGCTTGAGCTACACCTTC.

Concerning this clone itself: This may stem from a read error, because a much larger clone lies one nucleotide away. Other DNA sequences within the sample encode an identical CDR3. The V gene is TRBV2, the J gene TRBJ2-2; D gene ambiguous. The CDR3 totals 13 residues. Germline loops: CDR1 SNHLY, CDR2 FYNNEI. The CDR3 DNA sequence: TGCGCCAGCAGTGAAGACGAACCCGGTGAGCTGTTTTTT. The encoded protein is CASSEDEPGELFF.

This clone was found many times. The chain joins TRBV20-1 to TRBJ2-1, with a weak D call TRBD1 (5 bases). The CDR3 runs 11 residues. Trimming removed 3 bases at V and 10 bases at J, with 10 bases between. CDR1 and CDR2 (germline): DFQATT, SNEGSKA (reference sequence). CDR3 amino acids: CSARLRQEQFF. CDR3 nucleotides: TGCAGTGCTAGGCTCCGACAGGAGCAGTTCTTC.

Turning to this clone: The junction does not match germline at one end; this may be a read error. J is TRBJ2-7 and V is TRBV7-2; D is possibly TRBD2 (5 bases). CDR1 SGHTA and CDR2 FQGNSA come from the germline V gene. The CDR3 runs to 14 residues. CDR3 DNA sequence: TGTGCCAGCATCTTAGCGTCTGAGTCCTACGAGCAGTACTTC. As protein: CASILASESYEQYF.

The rearrangement joins TRBV10-1 to TRBJ2-3, with D uncertain. Trimming took 9 bases from V and 7 from J, leaving 8 bases between them. The CDR3 is made up of 10 amino acids. CDR1 and CDR2 from the germline V gene are WNHNN and SYGVQD (reference sequence). As DNA, the CDR3 is TGCGCCAGGGACGGTCATACGCAGTATTTT. This encodes CARDGHTQYF.

This clone is medium-sized within its sample. The chain uses TRBV6-1 and TRBJ2-7; 7 nucleotides line up with TRBD1. Germline values: CDR1 MNHNS, CDR2 SASEGT. This CDR3 spans 15 amino acids. With V trimmed by 6 bases and J by 2 bases, 10 bases remained unmatched. The CDR3 reads CASSQGDRPTYEQYF. CDR3 nucleotides: TGTGCCAGCAGCCAAGGGGACAGACCCACCTACGAGCAGTACTTC.

Of note for this clone: The junction differs from germline at one of its ends, possibly a read error. The chain employs TRBV11-2 and TRBJ2-1; tentative D call: TRBD2 (5 bases). There are 16 residues in the CDR3. CDR1 is SGHAT and CDR2 is FQNNGV in the germline V gene. The CDR3 DNA follows: TGTTCCAGCAGTCCATCCCCTAGCAGGACCTACAATGAGCAGTTCTTC. Residues: CSSSPSPSRTYNEQFF.

This sequence joins TRBV20-1 and TRBJ2-7, with D possibly matching TRBD1 (5 bases). Germline assignment: CDR1 DFQATT and CDR2 SNEGSKA (reference sequence). The CDR3 contains 14 residues. Trimming took 6 bases from V and 0 from J, leaving 15 bases between them. Here the CDR3 DNA reads TGCAGTGCGGATAGACAAGGGGACTCCTACGAGCAGTACTTC. Protein sequence: CSADRQGDSYEQYF.

Worth noting for this clone: A much larger clonotype is one base distant, so this may be a read error. The chain links TRBV19 to TRBJ2-4; TRBD2 might be the D (5 bases). This CDR3 has 16 residues. Germline V CDR1 and CDR2: LNHDA, SQIVND (reference sequence). CDR3 sequence (DNA): TGTGCCAGTAGCCCGCTAGGAGGTATAGCCAAAAACATTCATTACTTC. Its translation is CASSPLGGIAKNIHYF.

Sample share makes this clone medium-sized (0.01 to 0.1%). The chain is built from TRBV5-1 and TRBJ2-7; 11 nucleotides agree with TRBD1. Germline CDR1 is SGHRS and CDR2 is YFSETQ. V lost 3 bases, J lost 1 base, and 3 bases stayed unmatched. This CDR3 comprises 15 residues. CDR3 sequence: CASSWGQGVSYEQYF. DNA of the CDR3: TGCGCCAGCAGCTGGGGACAGGGGGTTTCCTACGAGCAGTACTTC.

The J gene is TRBJ1-2, the V gene TRBV4-1; TRBD1 matches 11 bases. V lost 1 base, J lost 5 bases, and 6 bases stayed unmatched. Germline V gene sequence: CDR1 MGHRA, CDR2 YSYEKL. The CDR3 covers 16 residues. The chain's CDR3 is CASSQGTGGRKYGYTF. In DNA, the CDR3 is TGCGCCAGCAGCCAAGGGACAGGGGGCCGGAAGTATGGCTACACCTTC.

The chain recombines TRBV24-1 with TRBJ2-1, with a weak D call TRBD2 (7 bases). Looked up from germline, CDR1 is KGHDR and CDR2 is SFDVKD. Trimming shortened V by 4 bases and J by 8 bases, and 23 bases separated the two germline ends. The CDR3 is made up of 17 amino acids. The CDR3 DNA sequence: TGTGCCACCAGTGACGCCGGGGGCGGTCGAGCGGGACATGAGCAGTTCTTC. Its translation: CATSDAGGGRAGHEQFF.

By share, this clone counts as medium-sized. The rearrangement links TRBV6-1 to TRBJ1-6, with 7 bases aligning to TRBD1. The germline V gene has CDR1 MNHNS and CDR2 SASEGT. This CDR3 spans 18 amino acids. V gave up 2 bases and J gave up 6 bases; unmatched junction bases: 13. The CDR3 spells CASSELPGTAITNSPLHF. The CDR3 DNA follows: TGTGCCAGCAGTGAATTACCCGGGACAGCTATAACTAATTCACCCCTCCACTTT.

The chain recombines TRBV4-2 with TRBJ1-1; possible D gene TRBD1, 5 bases. The CDR3 runs 15 residues. The V gene lost 1 base and the J gene lost 0 bases, with 9 bases spanning the gap. Germline values: CDR1 LGHNA, CDR2 YNFKEQ. Written as DNA, the CDR3 is TGTGCCAGCAGCCAAGCAACAGGTGTGAACACTGAAGCTTTCTTT. The encoded protein is CASSQATGVNTEAFF.

This clone was counted many times. The chain links TRBV6-1 to TRBJ1-1; D is ambiguous. The CDR3 is made up of 13 amino acids. The V end lost 6 bases, the J end lost 2 bases, and 10 bases lay between the germline ends. Per germline, CDR1 MNHNS and CDR2 SASEGT. CDR3 DNA sequence: TGTGCCAGCAGACGGACTGGTAACACTGAAGCTTTCTTT. Translation: CASRRTGNTEAFF.

This clone was found a few times. The chain carries TRBV28 and TRBJ1-5, with D hard to call. Germline CDR1 MDHEN, CDR2 SYDVKM. The CDR3 totals 15 residues. Trimming pared 3 bases from V and 1 base from J, leaving 10 bases between. CDR3: CASSLPWPSNQPQHF. CDR3 DNA: TGTGCCAGCAGTTTGCCATGGCCGAGCAATCAGCCCCAGCATTTT.

In this sample, this clone turned up many times. The V gene is TRBV20-1, the J gene TRBJ2-1; D gene unclear. CDR1 is DFQATT and CDR2 is SNEGSKA in the germline V gene (reference sequence). The CDR3 is 14 amino acids. V was clipped by 3 bases and J by 5 bases, with 14 bases between them. In nucleotides, the CDR3 is TGCAGTGCTAGGTATCCCTCAAAAAACAATGAGCAGTTCTTC. This gives the protein CSARYPSKNNEQFF.